The 2 T cell receptor beta chains reported below all come from one sample, sequenced in a study of T-cell reconstitution after alpha-beta-depleted transplantation in children. A TCRbeta library incorporating unique molecular identifiers was prepared. TCRdb re-called the PCR reads through MiXCR, storing one row per CDR3 protein. Among hundreds of thousands of distinct CDR3 sequences listed, 13% were seen once. This material consisted of PBMCs, taken before TCRalphabeta/CD19-depleted stem cell transplant. These receptors all stem from a girl aged 2 to 9 with congenital amegakaryocytic thrombocytopenia, due to receive a stem cell transplant.

This chain joins TRBV20-1 and TRBJ1-2; 7 bases match TRBD1. The CDR3 covers 13 residues. Per the germline V gene, CDR1 is DFQATT and CDR2 is SNEGSKA (reference sequence). With 5 bases clipped from V and 6 bases from J, the junction kept 9 bases outside the gene matches. The CDR3 nucleotides read TGCAGTGCTCCGGACAGGCGGACGGATGGCTACACCTTC. Protein product: CSAPDRRTDGYTF.

This clonotype was picked up many times. J is TRBJ2-1 and V is TRBV7-2, with unresolved D. This CDR3 region has 15 residues. V lost 1 base and J lost 5, with 12 bases in between. Per germline, CDR1 SGHTA and CDR2 FQGNSA. Here the CDR3 DNA reads TGTGCCAGCAGCTTAGTCTCCCAGGCTAACAATGAGCAGTTCTTC. Translating it yields CASSLVSQANNEQFF.